This T cell receptor beta chain was sequenced in a study of blood T cell repertoires in COVID-19. CDR3 size: 13 residues. The V and J ends lost 4 bases and 2 bases respectively, with 6 bases between them. Assay used: immunoSEQ multiplex PCR; TCRdb lists only in-frame clones, some missing. The data show 220,000 or so clones, roughly nine tenths seen once. V usage is TRBV12-3 or TRBV12-4 and J usage is TRBJ1-3; D gene unclear. The sequencing input was peripheral blood. This TCR derives from a man in his 60s who had recovered from COVID-19. Here the CDR3 reads CASSSTAGNTIYF. In DNA form, the CDR3 reads TGTGCCAGCAGTTCCACGGCTGGAAACACCATATATTTT.